This record looks at one T cell receptor beta chain sequence and its context. This record belongs to a study of CD8 T cells in Susac syndrome. Germline lookup yields CDR1 MNHEY and CDR2 SMNVEV (reference sequence). The CDR3 is made up of 15 amino acids. V shed 4 bases and J shed 2 bases, with 14 bases lying between them. RNA was extracted with the RNeasy kit, and a quantity of roughly 0.45 to 1 ug was reverse transcribed using random hexamers. Using its own MiXCR run on the immunoSEQ multiplex PCR reads, TCRdb lists one record per CDR3 protein. Among 250,000 to 300,000 distinct CDR3 sequences listed, approximately 81% were seen once.

V and J are TRBV27 and TRBJ2-5; weak D call: TRBD2 (6 bases). Sequenced material: CD8+ T cells from PBMCs. The receptor was derived from a human donor with multiple sclerosis. The CDR3: CASSSPTSPQETQYF. CDR3 DNA sequence: TGTGCCAGCAGTTCCCCGACTAGTCCTCAAGAGACCCAGTACTTC.